This record concerns one T cell receptor beta chain sequence. V lost 6 bases and J 1 base, leaving 12 bases between the germline ends. Germline V CDR1 and CDR2: MDHEN, SYDVKM. The CDR3 has 15 amino acids. Libraries were prepared by immunoSEQ multiplex PCR; TCRdb keeps only in-frame clonotypes and omits some of them. The sample has fewer than 3 million clones; roughly 92% are singletons. These data are taken from a study of shared clonotypes between healthy human individuals. The rearrangement uses TRBV28 and TRBJ2-2; tentatively, D is TRBD1 (6 bases). The clonotype was recovered from a man aged 18 to 29 in good health. Some clones in this sample may be carry-over from other donors' samples. The specimen was naive CD4+ T cells from PBMCs. Sample subset: CD45RA+ positively selected. The CDR3 DNA is TGTGCCAGCAGCCGCGGACAGATGAACACCGGGGAGCTGTTTTTT. It yields the protein CASSRGQMNTGELFF.